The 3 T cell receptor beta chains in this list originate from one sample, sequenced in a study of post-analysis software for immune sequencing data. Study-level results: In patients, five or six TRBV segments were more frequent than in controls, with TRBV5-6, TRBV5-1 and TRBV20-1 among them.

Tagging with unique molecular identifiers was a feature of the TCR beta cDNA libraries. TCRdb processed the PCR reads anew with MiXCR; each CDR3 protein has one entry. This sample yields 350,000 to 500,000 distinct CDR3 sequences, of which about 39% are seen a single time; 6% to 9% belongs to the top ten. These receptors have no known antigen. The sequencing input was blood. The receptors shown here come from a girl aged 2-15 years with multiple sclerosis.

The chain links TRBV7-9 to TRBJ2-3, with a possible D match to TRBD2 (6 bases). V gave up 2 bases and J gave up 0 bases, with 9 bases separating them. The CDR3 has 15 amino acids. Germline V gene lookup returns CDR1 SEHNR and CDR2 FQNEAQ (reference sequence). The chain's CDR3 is CASSLRLGSTDTQYF. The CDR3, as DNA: TGTGCCAGCAGCTTAAGACTAGGGAGCACAGATACGCAGTATTTT.

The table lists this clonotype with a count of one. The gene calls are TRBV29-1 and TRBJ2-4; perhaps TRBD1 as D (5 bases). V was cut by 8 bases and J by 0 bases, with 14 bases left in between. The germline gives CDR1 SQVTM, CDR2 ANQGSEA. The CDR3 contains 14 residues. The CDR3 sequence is CSLSTALAKNIQYF. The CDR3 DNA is TGCAGCTTATCGACAGCGCTAGCCAAAAACATTCAGTACTTC.

The CDR3 loop reads CASSQTGFSSGANVLTF. CDR3 sequence (DNA): TGTGCCAGCAGTCAGACAGGGTTTAGCTCTGGGGCCAACGTCCTGACTTTC. The gene calls are TRBV6-6 and TRBJ2-6; the match to TRBD1 covers 7 bases. Germline lookup yields CDR1 MNHNY and CDR2 SVGAGI (reference sequence). With 5 bases clipped from V and 0 bases from J, the junction kept 7 bases outside the gene matches. The CDR3 extends over 17 amino acids.